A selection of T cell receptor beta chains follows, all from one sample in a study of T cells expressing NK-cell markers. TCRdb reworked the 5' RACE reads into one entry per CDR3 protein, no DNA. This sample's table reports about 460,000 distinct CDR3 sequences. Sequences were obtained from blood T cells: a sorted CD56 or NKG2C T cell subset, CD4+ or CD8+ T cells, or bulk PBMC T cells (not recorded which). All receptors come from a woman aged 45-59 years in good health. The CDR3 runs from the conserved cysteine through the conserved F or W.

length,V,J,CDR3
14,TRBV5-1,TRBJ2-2,CASSLGDNTGELFF
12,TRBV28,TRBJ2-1,CASSLGSGEEFF
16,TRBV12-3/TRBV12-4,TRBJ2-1,CASPPVWGEAYNEQFF
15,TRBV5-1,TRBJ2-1,CASSPLAGGYHEQFF
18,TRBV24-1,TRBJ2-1,CATSDLRVGTSPYNEQFF
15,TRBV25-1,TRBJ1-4,CASSESGQGGEKLFF
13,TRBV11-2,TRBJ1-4,CASSWGGNEKLFF
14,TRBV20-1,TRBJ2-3,CSARPGGTTDTQYF
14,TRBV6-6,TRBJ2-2,CAHSTGGLTGELFF
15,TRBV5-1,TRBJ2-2,CASSERLAGDGELFF
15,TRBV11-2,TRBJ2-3,CASSLVRALTDTQYF
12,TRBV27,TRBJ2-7,CASSKTVYEQYF
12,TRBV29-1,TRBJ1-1,CSATLGGTEAFF
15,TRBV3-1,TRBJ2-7,CASSQGLGGTYEQYF
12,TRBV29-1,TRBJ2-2,CSVDSGRPGLFF
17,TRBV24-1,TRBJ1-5,CATRTGQSARGNQPQHF
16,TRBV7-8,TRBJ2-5,CASSLGQGQAQETQYF
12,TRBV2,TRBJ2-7,CAGTGGAYEQYF
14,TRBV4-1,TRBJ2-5,CASSPTSGPETQYF
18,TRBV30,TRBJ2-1,CAWKGGGSGRSSYNEQFF
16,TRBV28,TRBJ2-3,CASLSVAGGLEDTQYF
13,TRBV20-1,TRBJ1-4,CSAPQDGSEKLFF
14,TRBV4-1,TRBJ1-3,CASSQDYFGNTIYF
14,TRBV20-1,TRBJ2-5,CSVRRAGGPETQYF
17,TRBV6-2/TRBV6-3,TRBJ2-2,CASISRGGTGGTGELFF
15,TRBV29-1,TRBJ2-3,CSVRGASVHTDTQYF
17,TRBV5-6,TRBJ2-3,CASSSRTSGRRTDTQYF
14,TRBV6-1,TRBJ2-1,CASGRTGGTSEQFF
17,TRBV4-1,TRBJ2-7,CASSQDPTSGRAYEQYF
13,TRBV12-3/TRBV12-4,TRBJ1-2,CASSLVGGGGYTF
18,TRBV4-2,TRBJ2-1,CASSQDRMGLLSYNEQFF
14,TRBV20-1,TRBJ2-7,CSARVQTQSSEQYF
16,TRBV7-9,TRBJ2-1,CASSSAWTGGKSEQFF
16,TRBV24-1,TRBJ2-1,CATSDLDPSSYNEQFF
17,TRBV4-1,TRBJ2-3,CASSQGPGGSSTDTQYF
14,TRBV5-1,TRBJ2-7,CASSLDGLSYEQYF
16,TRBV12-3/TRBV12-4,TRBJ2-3,CASSFSAGTPTDTQYF
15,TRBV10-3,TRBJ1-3,CAITPGQGSGNTIYF
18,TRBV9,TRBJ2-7,CASSEGPASASSSYEQYF
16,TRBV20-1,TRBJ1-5,CSASGRGRRGDQPQHF
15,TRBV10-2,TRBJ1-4,CASSEDGSTNEKLFF
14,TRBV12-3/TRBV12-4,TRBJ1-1,CASSPFMGGTEAFF
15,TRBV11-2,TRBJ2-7,CASSLIAGAPYEQYF
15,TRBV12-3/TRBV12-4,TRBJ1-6,CASSGGGQVNSPLHF
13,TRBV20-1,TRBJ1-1,CSATGTQNTEAFF
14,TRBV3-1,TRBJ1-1,CASSLGGWQGVAFF
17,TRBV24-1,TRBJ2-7,CATSDLEGATGRYEQYF
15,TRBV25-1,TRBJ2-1,CASSAWTSGSNEQFF
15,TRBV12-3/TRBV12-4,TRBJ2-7,CASSLAGLAKYEQYF
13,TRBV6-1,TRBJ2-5,CASSDRALGTQYF
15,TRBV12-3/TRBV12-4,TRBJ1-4,CASRSGTELMSELFF
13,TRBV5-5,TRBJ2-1,CASSTEYSDEQFF
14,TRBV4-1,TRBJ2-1,CASSQDRGGTRQFF
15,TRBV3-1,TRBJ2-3,CASSQDPRGQDTQYF
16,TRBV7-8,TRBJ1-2,CASSLVMGGALGGYTF
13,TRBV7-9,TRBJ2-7,CASSLGQGAGQYF
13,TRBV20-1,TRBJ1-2,CSAPRDRGYGYTF
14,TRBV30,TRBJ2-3,CAWVSGRARDTQYF
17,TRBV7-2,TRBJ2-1,CASSTRDKGSGRNEQFF
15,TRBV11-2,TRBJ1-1,CASSPTGGLGTEAFF